These T cell receptor beta chains were read from a single sample in a study of blood T cell repertoires in COVID-19. TCRdb's table, derived via immunoSEQ multiplex PCR, lists solely in-frame clones and lacks some. The table has over 30,000 clones, 88% seen once. The sequenced sample was peripheral blood. Receptors were obtained from a human donor with active COVID-19. The donor label of this sample is uncertain. Both conserved end residues are part of each CDR3. Each record gives: V gene, CDR3 length, clone size, CDR3 protein. Only part of the rows carry a size: once, few, many, or a class if the clone is expanded.

V: TRBV28
length: 16
size: NA
CDR3: CASRSPSLGHVDTQYF

V: TRBV4-3
length: 15
size: NA
CDR3: CASSQDPSGGWTQYF

V: TRBV5-6
length: 14
size: NA
CDR3: CASSLERVQETQYF

V: TRBV3-1/TRBV3-2
length: 11
size: NA
CDR3: CASSTTGEQYF

V: TRBV15
length: 15
size: NA
CDR3: CATRSGTGGFNEQYF

V: TRBV2
length: 15
size: NA
CDR3: CASSEQGLAGGGYTF

V: TRBV7-9
length: 12
size: NA
CDR3: CASEKQGTEAFF

V: TRBV18
length: 15
size: NA
CDR3: CASSPPAGLKETQYF

V: TRBV7-9
length: 15
size: NA
CDR3: CASSLDRGLGEKLFF

V: TRBV3-1/TRBV3-2
length: 16
size: NA
CDR3: CASSLSSGGYRETQYF

V: TRBV4-3
length: 16
size: NA
CDR3: CASSRDGGVSTGELFF

V: TRBV7-9
length: 16
size: NA
CDR3: CASSLLGRNSGNTIYF

V: TRBV19
length: 16
size: NA
CDR3: CASSTTGGRSTDTQYF

V: TRBV5-1
length: 17
size: NA
CDR3: CASSFALAGEAQETQYF

V: TRBV27
length: 13
size: NA
CDR3: CASRDISGNTIYF

V: TRBV6-2/TRBV6-3
length: 13
size: once
CDR3: CASSYLGAGGYTF

V: TRBV6-2/TRBV6-3
length: 14
size: NA
CDR3: CASSYWTGAYEQYF

V: TRBV29-1
length: 12
size: NA
CDR3: CSVAETQWGYTF

V: TRBV11-2
length: 14
size: NA
CDR3: CASSSSGNHNEQYF

V: TRBV6-5
length: 14
size: NA
CDR3: CASSLAEYNSPLHF

V: TRBV3-1/TRBV3-2
length: 13
size: NA
CDR3: CASSQTFTGEQYF

V: TRBV5-6
length: 14
size: once
CDR3: CASSYGQGRYEQYF

V: TRBV11-2
length: 14
size: NA
CDR3: CASSISGTYYEQYF

V: TRBV4-2
length: 16
size: NA
CDR3: CASSQDLAGDQETQYF

V: TRBV4-2
length: 16
size: NA
CDR3: CASSQELAGGTGELFF

V: TRBV6-5
length: 14
size: NA
CDR3: CASREPGGNTEAFF

V: TRBV12-5
length: 15
size: once
CDR3: CASGLVGAGNTEAFF

V: TRBV18
length: 15
size: NA
CDR3: CASSLMGASYNEQFF

V: TRBV10-2
length: 12
size: NA
CDR3: CASSEYPGEAFF

V: TRBV9
length: 15
size: NA
CDR3: CASSAGQGPYNEQFF

V: TRBV18
length: 15
size: once
CDR3: CASSPQQGAGNTIYF

V: TRBV7-2
length: 14
size: NA
CDR3: CASMWRQGTGELFF

V: TRBV4-3
length: 14
size: NA
CDR3: CASSQDRGWYGYTF

V: TRBV5-1
length: 13
size: NA
CDR3: CASSSQMNTEAFF

V: TRBV24-1
length: 16
size: NA
CDR3: CATSDLTNEDWDTQYF

V: TRBV7-9
length: 15
size: NA
CDR3: CASSLYREANNEQFF

V: TRBV18
length: 14
size: NA
CDR3: CASSPRELQETQYF

V: TRBV9
length: 13
size: NA
CDR3: CASSVQGDGGYTF

V: TRBV13
length: 15
size: NA
CDR3: CASSQQGVSNYGYTF